This TCR beta chain came from a study of blood T cells in healthy people across ages (dated by TCRdb to the mid-2010s). Background for the entire study: In model experiments, template switching captured roughly one uniquely barcoded TCR beta cDNA molecule for every two T cells. The study analyzed two additional independent replicas of 1 million unique cDNA reads from the same blood draw for two donors, one aged 18 to 30 and one aged 80 or older. Four age groups were formed from the donors: young (average 16 years), middle-aged (roughly 38), aged (approximately 60) and long-lived (less than 85). The study measured age-related changes in TCR beta repertoire diversity using deep sequencing normalized with unique cDNA molecular identifiers. Donors of different ages were randomly distributed across sequencing lanes to avoid experimental bias. Paper-wide results and their limitations: Observed TCR beta diversity per million T cells fell roughly linearly with age, and a significant reduction was already apparent by age about 38. The CMV infection status of donors was not known, potentially confounding age-related changes in expanded clonotypes. Estimates of total diversity based on one million sequenced T cells were considered lower bounds and underestimates. Since profiling was done on bulk unsorted PBMCs, naive and antigen-experienced compartments could not be conclusively compared. Compared with the aged group, the long-lived group had more naive CD4+ T cells, fewer expanded clones and increased TCR diversity, a pattern suggesting age selection. The percentage of naive T cells measured by flow cytometry correlated strongly with observed TCR beta diversity.

Libraries were prepared through 5' RACE. TCRdb shows the sequencer as Illumina HiSeq 2500. A second PCR of about 6 to 12 cycles was run with a J-beta primer mix and a sample-barcoded 5' primer. A template-switch 5' adaptor carrying 12 random nucleotides introduced a unique molecular identifier onto each TCR beta cDNA molecule. Each sample yielded at least 3 million CDR3-containing paired-end reads. The Mint cDNA synthesis kit, primed by a TRBC-specific oligonucleotide, was used to synthesize first-strand cDNA from all RNA. Following uracil-DNA glycosylase treatment, a first 18-cycle PCR with universal primers M1SS and BC2_uni_R was performed on all cDNA. In the source study's methods: Normalization of each sample was performed by random selection of 1 million high-quality reads, each carrying a distinct molecular identifier. Reads sharing molecular identifiers were discarded rather than binned into consensus sequences. MiTCR, set to a Q25 quality threshold and the strictest error-elimination algorithm, was used for CDR3 identification, clonotype clustering and error correction. A nonparametric unseen species model using Euler transformation provided a lower-bound estimate of total TCR beta diversity. In-frame beta chains were kept once TCRdb had trimmed the public reads at Q25 with fastp and called clones with MiXCR. Each entry is one CDR3 protein sequence, shown with its most common DNA and genes. The V and J calls were not made by the authors but by TCRdb's processing. The sample data list around 1,000,000 distinct CDR3 sequences, and less than 45% of these were observed just once. The biggest ten clones account for around 12% of the sample.

A note on this clonotype: Its antigen remains unidentified. No base quality information exists; no much larger clone differs at one position.

Systemically healthy Caucasian individuals from Russia, 39 in total and aged roughly 6 to 95 years, were included as donors. Around 9.9 milliliters of peripheral blood were collected from each donor into EDTA-treated Vacutainer tubes. Ficoll-Paque density-gradient centrifugation was used to isolate PBMCs, with at least 6.5 million per sample. Total RNA was extracted from PBMCs with Trizol reagent, with at least 5.5 micrograms obtained per sample. For every donor, flow cytometry on a PBMC aliquot measured the percentage of naive CD45RAhigh/CD27high T cells. The sequencing input was blood. This receptor was taken from a young man in good health.

The nucleotide sequence is TGCAGCGTTGGAACGGGAACGGTATATGGCTACACCTTC. The resulting protein is CSVGTGTVYGYTF. The chain is assembled from TRBV29-1 and TRBJ1-2; the D segment cannot be called with confidence. V and J lose 4 bases and 5 bases, and a span of 14 bases separates them. The CDR3 runs 13 residues from the cysteine to the phenylalanine. Kept here is only the CDR3 DNA, which spans 39 bases and is read in frame from base 1. From a lookup of the germline V gene, CDR1 and CDR2 are SQVTM and ANQGSEA.